This T cell receptor beta chain was retrieved from a study of shared clonotypes between healthy human individuals. Notes on the study in general: Having only a few donors restricted how much genetic and exposure-history diversity was captured. A handful of donors shared approximately 5% of their naive CD4 clonotypes.

Remarks on this clone: The antigen is not known.

TCRdb keeps only in-frame clones here, not all; method: immunoSEQ multiplex PCR. The table records roughly 660,000 clones, 90% of them present only once. V lost 3 bases, J lost 7 bases, and 7 bases lay in between. In germline, CDR1 is SGHAT, CDR2 FQNNGV. The length of the CDR3 is 12 residues. The origin of this receptor is a man aged 18 to 29 in good health. Some clones in this sample may be carry-over from other donors' samples. The sample consisted of memory CD8+ T cells from PBMCs. Subset here: CD45RO+ cells pooled with CCR7-negative TemRA cells. The gene calls are TRBV11-2 and TRBJ2-1; D remains unclear. The CDR3 nucleotides read TGTGCCAGCAGCTTGGAGAGGAATGAGCAGTTCTTC. Its translation is CASSLERNEQFF.